Here is one TCR beta chain with its context. Germline lookup yields CDR1 SGDLS and CDR2 YYNGEE. This CDR3 region has 14 residues. The ends were cut back, 0 bases at V and 1 base at J, with 7 bases in the middle. These data are taken from a study of blood T cell repertoires in COVID-19. Study details: The samples span acute and convalescent COVID-19 from the United States, Italy and Spain. PBMCs, B-cell-depleted T cells, or T cells were the source of the cDNA or gDNA that made up the material.

In the study's own analysis: Scientists estimated how many nucleated cells there were by amplifying reference gene primers. Sequencing used immunoSEQ multiplex PCR; TCRdb keeps in-frame clones, though not all of them. V, J and clone size reflect that table, while D and trimming were determined from the DNA. The table lists hundreds of thousands of clones, around 90% of them singletons, with about 2.2% in the top ten. Specimen: peripheral blood. The clonotype originates from a woman in her 50s who had recovered from COVID-19. The rearrangement uses TRBV9 and TRBJ1-1, with D perhaps matching TRBD1 (5 bases). CDR3 sequence (DNA): TGTGCCAGCAGCGTAGGCAGGGCGAACACTGAAGCTTTCTTT. This encodes CASSVGRANTEAFF.